Listed here are 19 T cell receptor beta chains from one sample, sequenced in a study of CD8 T cells in Susac syndrome. With random hexamers, 0.5 to 1 ug RNA was reverse transcribed. TCRdb used MiXCR to reprocess the immunoSEQ multiplex PCR reads, holding one entry per CDR3 protein. The sample carries about 240,000 distinct CDR3 sequences, around 96% recorded once. Sample: CD4+ T cells from PBMCs. The receptor source for this set is a human donor with Susac syndrome.

J is TRBJ2-3 and V is TRBV5-1; 14 nucleotides align to TRBD2. V lost 4 bases to trimming and J lost 4 bases; unmatched junction nucleotides: 5. Germline values: CDR1 SGHRS, CDR2 YFSETQ. The CDR3 contains 16 residues. The CDR3: CASSPGLAGVADTQYF. In nucleotides, the CDR3 is TGCGCCAGCAGCCCGGGACTAGCGGGAGTTGCAGATACGCAGTATTTT.

The CDR3 reads CAREGRNQPQHF. CDR3 nucleotides: TGCGCCAGGGAAGGGCGTAACCAGCCCCAGCATTTT. This rearrangement joins TRBV23-1 to TRBJ1-5; no definite D call. TRBV23-1 is designated an ORF whose function remains uncertain. V was pared by 9 bases and J by 7 bases, with 13 bases between. This CDR3 region has 12 residues.

The chain carries TRBV20-1 and TRBJ1-5, with D hard to call. There are 12 residues in the CDR3. Germline assignment: CDR1 DFQATT and CDR2 SNEGSKA (reference sequence). Trimming left V 3 bases short and J 7 bases short, with 10 bases between. CDR3 sequence reads: CSARGVGQPQHF. In nucleotides, the CDR3 is TGCAGTGCTAGGGGAGTTGGGCAGCCCCAGCATTTT.

The rearrangement links TRBV5-4 to TRBJ2-7, with 8 bases matching TRBD2. V dropped 0 bases and J dropped 4; count of bases not matched to a gene: 6. Germline V CDR1 and CDR2: SGHNT, YYREEE (reference sequence). CDR3 length: 15 amino acids. CDR3 coding DNA: TGTGCCAGCAGCTTGGGGAGCGGGAGTGTATACGAGCAGTACTTC. This codes for CASSLGSGSVYEQYF.

The rearrangement uses TRBV19 and TRBJ1-1; no clear D gene. Germline CDR1 LNHDA, CDR2 SQIVND (reference sequence). Trimming removed 3 bases from V and 8 bases from J, with 16 bases in between. The CDR3 extends over 14 amino acids. The CDR3: CASSMSLVPQEAFF. In DNA form, the CDR3 reads TGTGCCAGTAGTATGTCTTTGGTTCCTCAGGAAGCTTTCTTT.

The rearrangement joins TRBV20-1 to TRBJ1-5; D perhaps matches TRBD1 (6 bases). V lost 6 bases and J lost 2, with 23 bases in between. Germline-derived CDR1 and CDR2 are DFQATT and SNEGSKA (reference sequence). The CDR3 contains 17 residues. The CDR3 loop is CSARKVDQGIGNQPQHF. The CDR3 DNA sequence: TGCAGTGCCAGGAAGGTAGACCAGGGGATCGGCAATCAGCCCCAGCATTTT.

The V call is TRBV24-1, the J call TRBJ2-2; D is possibly TRBD1 (5 bases). CDR1 is KGHDR and CDR2 is SFDVKD in the germline V gene. CDR3 length: 13 amino acids. V was pared by 9 bases and J by 1 base, with 8 bases between. This CDR3 is CATGALNTGELFF. The DNA of the CDR3 is TGTGCCACCGGGGCTTTGAACACCGGGGAGCTGTTTTTT.

The chain links TRBV11-2 to TRBJ1-2; unclear D gene. Germline CDR1 is SGHAT and CDR2 is FQNNGV. The CDR3 totals 16 residues. Deletions cut 4 bases from V and 0 bases from J, with 15 bases between. The CDR3 reads CASSSLETLSNYGYTF. The CDR3 DNA reads TGTGCCAGCAGCTCACTTGAGACACTCTCTAACTATGGCTACACCTTC. The complete variable domain, with remaining parts taken from reference TRBV11-2 and TRBJ1-2, reads EAGVAQSPRYKIIEKRQSVAFWCNPISGHATLYWYQQILGQGPKLLIQFQNNGVVDDSQLPKDRFSAERLKGVDSTLKIQPAKLEDSAVYLCASSSLETLSNYGYTFGSGTRLTVV.

The V and J genes are TRBV29-1 and TRBJ1-1, with D tentatively TRBD1 (6 bases). The CDR3 extends over 13 amino acids. V shed 6 bases and J shed 0 bases, with 11 bases lying between them. Per germline, CDR1 SQVTM and CDR2 ANQGSEA. The CDR3 DNA follows: TGCAGCGTCCGGACAGATATGAACACTGAAGCTTTCTTT. This encodes CSVRTDMNTEAFF.

The chain's CDR3 is CASSRERGIQYNEQFF. The CDR3 region has the DNA TGTGCCAGCAGCCGCGAAAGGGGGATACAATACAATGAGCAGTTCTTC. The V and J genes are TRBV12-3 or TRBV12-4 and TRBJ2-1; tentative D call: TRBD1 (6 bases). Between the trimmed V and J ends, which lost 6 bases and 4 bases, there was a span of 19 bases. The CDR3 runs to 16 residues.

This clonotype was seen only once. The rearrangement uses TRBV29-1 and TRBJ2-5, with D possibly called TRBD1 or TRBD2 (5 bases each). V was clipped by 4 bases and J by 4 bases, with 10 bases between them. The CDR3 runs 12 residues. Looked up from germline, CDR1 is SQVTM and CDR2 is ANQGSEA. CDR3 in amino acids: CSVGGKAETQYF. The CDR3 bases are TGCAGCGTTGGGGGGAAAGCAGAGACCCAGTACTTC.

This clonotype appeared a single time. This chain connects TRBV7-3 to TRBJ2-5, with 14 positions matching TRBD2. The CDR3 has 16 amino acids. Germline lookup yields CDR1 SGHTA and CDR2 FQGTGA. V trimming: 6 bases; J trimming: 5 bases; junction bases outside the gene matches: 8. The CDR3 DNA follows: TGTGCCAGCAGTTTGGGACTAGCGGGAGTTTTTGAGACCCAGTACTTC. This translates into CASSLGLAGVFETQYF.

The V call is TRBV28, the J call TRBJ2-7; 11 positions match TRBD2. The germline V gene encodes CDR1 MDHEN and CDR2 SYDVKM. V was pared by 4 bases and J by 0 bases, with 8 bases of the junction left unmatched. This CDR3 spans 17 amino acids. CDR3 protein: CASSSPGTSGYSYEQYF. Written as DNA, the CDR3 is TGTGCCAGCAGTTCGCCCGGGACTAGCGGCTACTCCTACGAGCAGTACTTC.

The gene calls are TRBV20-1 and TRBJ1-5, with D possibly matching TRBD1 (5 bases). The CDR3 loop spans 15 amino acids. Germline CDR1 DFQATT, CDR2 SNEGSKA (reference sequence). Trimming shortened V by 5 bases and J by 2 bases, and 16 bases separated the two germline ends. CDR3 sequence reads: CSAPLTVMGNQPQHF. The CDR3 coding sequence is TGCAGTGCTCCACTGACAGTTATGGGCAATCAGCCCCAGCATTTT.

The gene calls are TRBV28 and TRBJ2-6; 7 bases are shared with TRBD1. Germline V gives CDR1 MDHEN, CDR2 SYDVKM. This CDR3 contains 16 residues. The J segment lost 2 bases and the V segment lost 3 bases, leaving 4 bases of the junction unmatched. The CDR3 sequence is CASSFGRGTGANVLTF. CDR3 nucleotides: TGTGCCAGCAGTTTTGGCAGGGGGACTGGGGCCAACGTCCTGACTTTC. The variable domain in full, completed from reference TRBV28 and TRBJ2-6, reads DVKVTQSSRYLVKRTGEKVFLECVQDMDHENMFWYRQDPGLGLRLIYFSYDVKMKEKGDIPEGYSVSREKKERFSLILESASTNQTSMYLCASSFGRGTGANVLTFGAGSRLTVL.

V is TRBV20-1 and J is TRBJ2-6; no definite D call. Germline V gene data show CDR1 as DFQATT and CDR2 as SNEGSKA (reference sequence). This CDR3 is 14 amino acids long. Trimming took off 6 bases at V and 4 bases at J, with 13 bases between the two ends. The CDR3 DNA sequence: TGCAGTGCCAACCGACCAACCGGGGCCAACGTCCTGACTTTC. It encodes CSANRPTGANVLTF.

The chain couples TRBV15 to TRBJ2-6; no firm D call. CDR1 and CDR2 (germline): LNHNV, YYDKDF (reference sequence). V was cut by 0 bases and J by 0 bases, with 12 bases left in between. This CDR3 has 18 amino acids. The CDR3 is CATSRDRTVHSGANVLTF. CDR3 coding DNA: TGTGCCACCAGCAGAGATCGGACGGTTCACTCTGGGGCCAACGTCCTGACTTTC.

In DNA form, the CDR3 reads TGTGCCATCAACCAGCGGGGAGCTAACACAGATACGCAGTATTTT. Its protein is CAINQRGANTDTQYF. The chain links TRBV10-3 to TRBJ2-3, with 7 bases that match TRBD2. V shed 7 bases and J 2 bases; nucleotides not matched to a gene: 9. The CDR3 spans 15 residues. Germline CDR1 and CDR2: ENHRY and SYGVKD.

J is TRBJ2-7 and V is TRBV5-1; D tentatively fits TRBD1 or TRBD2 (6 bases each). V was trimmed by 4 bases and J by 7 bases, leaving 15 bases between them. There are 13 residues in the CDR3. The germline gives CDR1 SGHRS, CDR2 YFSETQ. CDR3 sequence: CASSPDRGTEQYF. For the CDR3, the DNA is TGCGCCAGCAGCCCGGACAGAGGGACTGAGCAGTACTTC.